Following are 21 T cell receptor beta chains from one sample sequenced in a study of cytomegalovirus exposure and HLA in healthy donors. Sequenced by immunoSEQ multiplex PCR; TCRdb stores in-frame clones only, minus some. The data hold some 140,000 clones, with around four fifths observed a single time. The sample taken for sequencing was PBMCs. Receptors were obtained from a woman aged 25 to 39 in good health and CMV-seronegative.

This CDR3 reads CASSSGTGVPYGSYEQYF. The CDR3 coding sequence is TGTGCCAGCAGCTCCGGGACAGGGGTACCGTATGGCTCCTACGAGCAGTACTTC. The rearrangement uses TRBV9 and TRBJ2-7; 10 bases match TRBD1. Germline values: CDR1 SGDLS, CDR2 YYNGEE. Unmatched junction bases numbered 13, after V lost 4 bases and J lost 0 bases. This CDR3 comprises 18 residues.

CDR3 nucleotides: TGTGCCATCCGCTCAGGGGGTGGCTATAGCAATCAGCCCCAGCATTTT. Translated: CAIRSGGGYSNQPQHF. The genes are TRBV28 and TRBJ1-5, with 7 bases matching TRBD1. The CDR3 is 16 residues long. Germline V CDR1 and CDR2: MDHEN, SYDVKM. V lost 10 bases, J lost 0 bases, and 12 bases stayed unmatched.

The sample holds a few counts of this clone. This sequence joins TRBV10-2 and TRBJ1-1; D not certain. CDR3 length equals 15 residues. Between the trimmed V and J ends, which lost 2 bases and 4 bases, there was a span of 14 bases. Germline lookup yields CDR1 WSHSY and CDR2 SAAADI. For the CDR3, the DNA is TGCGCCAGCAGTGAGAGTAGGACTGGCCGCACTGAAGCTTTCTTT. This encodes CASSESRTGRTEAFF.

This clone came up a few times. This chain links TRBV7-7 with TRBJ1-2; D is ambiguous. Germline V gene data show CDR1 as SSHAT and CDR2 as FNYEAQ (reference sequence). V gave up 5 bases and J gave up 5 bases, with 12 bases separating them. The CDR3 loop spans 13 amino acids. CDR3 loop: CASSPPKIYGYTF. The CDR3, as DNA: TGTGCCAGCAGCCCCCCCAAAATTTATGGCTACACCTTC.

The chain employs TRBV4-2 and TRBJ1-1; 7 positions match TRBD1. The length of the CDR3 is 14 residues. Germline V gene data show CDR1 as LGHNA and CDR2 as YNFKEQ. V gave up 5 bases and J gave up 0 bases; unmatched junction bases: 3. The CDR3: CASSLGQLNTEAFF. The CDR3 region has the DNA TGTGCCAGCAGCTTGGGACAGTTGAACACTGAAGCTTTCTTT.

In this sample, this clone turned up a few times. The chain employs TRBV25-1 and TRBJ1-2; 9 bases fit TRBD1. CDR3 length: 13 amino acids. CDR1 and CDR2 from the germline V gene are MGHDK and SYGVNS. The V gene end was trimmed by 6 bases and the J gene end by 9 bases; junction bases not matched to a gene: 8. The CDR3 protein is CASRPGTGKRYTF. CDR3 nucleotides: TGTGCCAGCAGGCCAGGGACAGGGAAGCGCTACACCTTC.

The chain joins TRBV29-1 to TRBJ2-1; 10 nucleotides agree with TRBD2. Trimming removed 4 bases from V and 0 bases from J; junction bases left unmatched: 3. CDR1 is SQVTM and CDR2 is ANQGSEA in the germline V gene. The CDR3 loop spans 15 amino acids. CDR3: CSVVTSGTSYNEQFF. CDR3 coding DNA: TGCAGCGTTGTAACTAGCGGGACCTCCTACAATGAGCAGTTCTTC.

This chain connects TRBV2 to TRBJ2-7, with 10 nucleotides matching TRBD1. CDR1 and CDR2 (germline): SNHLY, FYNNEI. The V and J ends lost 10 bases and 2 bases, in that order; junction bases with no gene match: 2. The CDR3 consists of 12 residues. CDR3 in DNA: TGTGCCACGGGACAGGGGACCTACGAGCAGTACTTC. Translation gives CATGQGTYEQYF.

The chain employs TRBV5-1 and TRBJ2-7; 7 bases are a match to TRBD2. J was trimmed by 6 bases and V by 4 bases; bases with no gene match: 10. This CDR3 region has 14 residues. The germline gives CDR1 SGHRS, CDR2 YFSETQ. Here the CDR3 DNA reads TGCGCCAGCAGCGGGGGAGGGGTCAATGGCGAGCAGTACTTC. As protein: CASSGGGVNGEQYF.

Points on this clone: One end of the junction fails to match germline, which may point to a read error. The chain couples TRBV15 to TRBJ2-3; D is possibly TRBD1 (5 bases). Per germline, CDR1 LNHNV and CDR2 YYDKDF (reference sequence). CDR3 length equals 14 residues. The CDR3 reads CATRRDRGGDTQYF. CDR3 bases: TGTGCCACCAGGAGAGATAGGGGCGGCGATACGCAGTATTTT.

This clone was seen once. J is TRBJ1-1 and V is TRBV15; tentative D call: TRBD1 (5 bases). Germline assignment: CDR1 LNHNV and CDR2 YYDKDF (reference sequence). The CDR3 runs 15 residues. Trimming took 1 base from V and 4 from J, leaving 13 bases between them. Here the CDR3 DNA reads TGTGCCACCAGCAGAGCCTCAGGGATGGGCACTGAAGCTTTCTTT. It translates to CATSRASGMGTEAFF.

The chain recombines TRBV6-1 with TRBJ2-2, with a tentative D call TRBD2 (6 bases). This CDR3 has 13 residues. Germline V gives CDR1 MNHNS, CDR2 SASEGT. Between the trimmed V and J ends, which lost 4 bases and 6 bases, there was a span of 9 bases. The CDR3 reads CASSGREPGELFF. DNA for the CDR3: TGTGCCAGCAGTGGCCGGGAGCCCGGGGAGCTGTTTTTT.

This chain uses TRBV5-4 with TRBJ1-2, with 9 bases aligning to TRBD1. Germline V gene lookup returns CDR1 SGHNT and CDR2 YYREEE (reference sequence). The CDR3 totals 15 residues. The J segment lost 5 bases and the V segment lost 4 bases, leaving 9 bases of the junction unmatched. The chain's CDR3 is CASSPPTGTGYGYTF. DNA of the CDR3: TGTGCCAGCAGCCCCCCGACCGGGACAGGGTATGGCTACACCTTC.

The CDR3 loop is CASSLGLAGGPYNEQFF. The CDR3 DNA reads TGTGCCAGCAGCTTAGGACTAGCGGGGGGACCTTACAATGAGCAGTTCTTC. This chain links TRBV13 with TRBJ2-1; 12 bases fit TRBD2. Trimming took 0 bases from V and 4 from J; bases not matched to a gene: 4. The CDR3 totals 17 residues. Germline V lookup: CDR1 PRHDT, CDR2 FYEKMQ (reference sequence).

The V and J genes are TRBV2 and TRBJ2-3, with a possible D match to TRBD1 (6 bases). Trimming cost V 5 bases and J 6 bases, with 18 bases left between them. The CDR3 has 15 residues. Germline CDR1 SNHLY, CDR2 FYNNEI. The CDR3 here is CASSLLTGSWDTQYF. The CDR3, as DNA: TGTGCCAGCAGTTTACTTACAGGGAGTTGGGATACGCAGTATTTT.

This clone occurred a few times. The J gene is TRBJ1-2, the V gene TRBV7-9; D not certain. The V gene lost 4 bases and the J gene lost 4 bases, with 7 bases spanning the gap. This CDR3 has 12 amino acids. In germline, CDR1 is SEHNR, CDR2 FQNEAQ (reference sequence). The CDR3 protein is CASSSPGYGYTF. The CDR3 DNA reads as TGTGCCAGCAGCTCCCCAGGCTATGGCTACACCTTC.

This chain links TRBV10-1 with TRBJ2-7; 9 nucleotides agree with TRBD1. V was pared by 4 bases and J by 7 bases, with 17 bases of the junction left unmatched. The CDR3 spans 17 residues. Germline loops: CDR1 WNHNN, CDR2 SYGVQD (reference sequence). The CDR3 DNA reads TGCGCCAGCAGTGCTCGACTGGGCCCCGGGACAGGGAAAGAGCAGTACTTC. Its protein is CASSARLGPGTGKEQYF.

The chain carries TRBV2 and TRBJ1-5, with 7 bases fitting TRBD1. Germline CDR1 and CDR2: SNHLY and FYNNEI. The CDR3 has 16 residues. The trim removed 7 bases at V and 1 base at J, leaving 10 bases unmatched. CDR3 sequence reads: CASTNRGFGSNQPQHF. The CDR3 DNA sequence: TGTGCCAGCACTAACAGGGGTTTCGGGAGCAATCAGCCCCAGCATTTT.

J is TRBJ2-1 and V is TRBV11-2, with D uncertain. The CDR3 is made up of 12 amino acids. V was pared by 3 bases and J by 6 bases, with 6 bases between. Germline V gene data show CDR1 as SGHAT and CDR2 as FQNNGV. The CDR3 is CASSFPSNEQFF. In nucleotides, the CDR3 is TGTGCCAGCAGCTTCCCCAGCAATGAGCAGTTCTTC.

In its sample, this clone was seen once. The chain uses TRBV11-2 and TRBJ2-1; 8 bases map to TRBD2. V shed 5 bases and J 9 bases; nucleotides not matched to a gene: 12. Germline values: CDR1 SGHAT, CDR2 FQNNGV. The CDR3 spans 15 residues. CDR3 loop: CASSPASGGVGEQFF. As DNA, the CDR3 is TGTGCCAGCAGCCCCGCGAGCGGGGGAGTTGGTGAGCAGTTCTTC.

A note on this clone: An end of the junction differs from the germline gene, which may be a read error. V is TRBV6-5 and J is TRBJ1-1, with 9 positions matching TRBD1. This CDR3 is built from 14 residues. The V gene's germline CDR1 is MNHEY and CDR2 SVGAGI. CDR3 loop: CASSYAHRDRVVIF. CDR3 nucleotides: TGTGCCAGCAGTTATGCACACCGGGACAGGGTGGTGATCTTT.